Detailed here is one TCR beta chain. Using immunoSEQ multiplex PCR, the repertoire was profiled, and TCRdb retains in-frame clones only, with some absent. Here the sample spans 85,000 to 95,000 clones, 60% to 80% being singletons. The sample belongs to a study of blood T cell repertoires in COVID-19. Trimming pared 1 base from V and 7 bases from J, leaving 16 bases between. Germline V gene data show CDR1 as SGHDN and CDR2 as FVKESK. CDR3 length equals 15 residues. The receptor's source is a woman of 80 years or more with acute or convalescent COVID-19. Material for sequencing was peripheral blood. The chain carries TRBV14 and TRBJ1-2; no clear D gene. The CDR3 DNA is TGTGCCAGCAGCCAAGGGGCCACCAACGCTGGTGGCTACACCTTC. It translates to CASSQGATNAGGYTF.